A single sample gave rise to the 5 T cell receptor delta chains below, sequenced in a study of γδ T cells in repeated Plasmodium falciparum infection. TCRdb re-analyzed the multiplex PCR reads via CATT. This sample yields roughly 93,000 delta-chain clones, of which approximately 1.5% are seen a single time; around 8.1% belongs to the top ten. Vgamma9/Vdelta2+ and Vdelta2-negative gammadelta T cells were flow-sorted from PBMC for bulk sequencing. The sample was gamma-delta T cells from blood. The source of these receptors is a pool of human donors (malaria-infected and uninfected, not separated).

This clone was counted at least ten times. V usage is TRDV1 and J usage is TRDJ1, with no clear D. Germline V gene data show CDR1 as TSWWSYY and CDR2 as QGS. The CDR3 spans 15 residues. V was shortened by 4 bases and J by 0 bases, with 12 bases between the two germline ends. The CDR3 DNA is TGTGCTCTTGGGGCCCCGACCCCGTACACCGATAAACTCATCTTT. The encoded protein is CALGAPTPYTDKLIF.

With regard to this clone: The protein that TCRdb holds for this DNA derives from a much larger clone and differs from the translated DNA at residue 3, which likely indicates a read error; the protein shown here is translated from the DNA. The chain joins TRDV2 to TRDJ1, with TRDD3 identical over 9 bases. Germline matching of the DNA provided the J gene here, since TCRdb leaves it blank. Germline V gives CDR1 GEAIGNYY, CDR2 EKD. This CDR3 is built from 17 residues. CDR3 region: CAGDTVGLTGGVQKLIF. The CDR3 region has the DNA TGTGCCGGTGACACCGTGGGGTTAACTGGGGGAGTACAAAAACTCATCTTT.

This clone turned up a few times. The J gene is TRDJ1, the V gene TRDV1; 13 nucleotides match TRDD3. No J gene was available from TCRdb, and it was assigned here by a germline match of the DNA. Germline loops: CDR1 TSWWSYY, CDR2 QGS. Trimming removed 3 bases from V and 3 bases from J; junction bases left unmatched: 25. The length of the CDR3 is 23 residues. Here the CDR3 DNA reads TGTGCTCTTGGGGATCCCAATTCCCCTGTGGACTGGGGGATACGGGGGGGGGCCGATAAACTCATCTTT. It encodes CALGDPNSPVDWGIRGGADKLIF.

On this clone itself: The protein in TCRdb stems from a much larger clone and differs at residue 5 from this DNA's translation, likely a read error; here the protein is translated from the DNA. DNA for the CDR3: TGTGCCTGTGACAACGCATTCTATACTGGGGGATACAGCCCCTCGTCTCCTAAACTCATCTTT. This sequence encodes CACDNAFYTGGYSPSSPKLIF. J is TRDJ1 and V is TRDV2; 12 bases are shared with TRDD3. Because TCRdb records no J gene, it was assigned here through a match of the DNA to germline. Per germline, CDR1 GEAIGNYY and CDR2 EKD. This CDR3 is 21 amino acids long. V gave up 2 bases and J gave up 7 bases; unmatched junction bases: 25.

Note on this clone: This DNA's translation and the protein TCRdb lists, from a much larger clone, do not match at residue 5, likely due to a read error; the protein shown is translated from the DNA. CDR3 coding DNA: TGTGCTCTTGGGAAAGACCCGTCCCCTCTCTATAAGTCATTCTCCCCGTACACCGATAAACTCATCTTT. This sequence encodes CALGKDPSPLYKSFSPYTDKLIF. The V and J genes are TRDV1 and TRDJ1; D ambiguous. Because TCRdb records no J gene, it was assigned here through a match of the DNA to germline. In germline, CDR1 is TSWWSYY, CDR2 QGS. Trimming took 5 bases from V and 0 from J, leaving 37 bases between them. This CDR3 has 23 residues.